This T cell receptor (beta chain) appears in the sequencing data of a study of beta chain features in type 1 diabetes. Looking at the study overall: Examined across all samples were some 99 million sorted cells. Points from the study as a whole: The study found that naive, central memory and Treg TCRB repertoires appeared more similar in patients than in healthy donors. People with Type 1 diabetes carried modestly yet significantly shorter TCRB CDR3s in all four CD4+ subsets. Diminished insertions and augmented deletions at VDJ junctions characterized type 1 diabetes patients.

A word on this clone: The target antigen is unknown.

CDR3 length equals 16 residues. From germline, CDR1 is KGHSH and CDR2 LQKENI. With 2 bases removed from V and 4 bases from J, the gap between germline ends came to 14 bases. CD4+ cells of the naive, central memory, regulatory and stem cell-like memory types were sorted via CD45RO/CCR7/CD25/CD127/CD95/CD27. Expressed TCRB transcripts were sequenced because the entire RNA isolate underwent reverse transcription. Here immunoSEQ multiplex PCR was the method, and the copy in TCRdb shows in-frame clones only, minus some. The repertoire holds roughly 300,000 clones, with 14% as singletons. The sample taken for sequencing was naive CD4+ T cells from blood. This TCR was sampled from a man aged 25 to 40 with type 1 diabetes. The V call is TRBV18, the J call TRBJ2-2, with TRBD2 as a possible D gene (6 bases). CDR3 DNA sequence: TGTGCCAGCTCACCATATGTGGGAGGAAGCACCGGGGAGCTGTTTTTT. Its translation is CASSPYVGGSTGELFF.